This T cell receptor (beta chain) stems from a study of regulatory T cells in long-lasting Graves disease. Study in general: Persistent Graves' disease meant over 5 years of antithyroid drugs with positive TSH receptor antibodies.

Library construction for TCR beta used iRepertoire HTBI primers and Arm-PCR of CDR3 regions. TCRdb called the multiplex PCR reads again in MiXCR, with one record for every CDR3 protein. The sample lists hundreds of thousands of distinct CDR3 sequences; 21% were seen once. This clonotype has more than one count but fewer than ten. Time point here: persistent/refractory GD, antithyroid drugs over 5 years with positive TRAb. The TCR library was prepared using RNA isolated from PBMCs. EDTA tubes held approximately 8.8 milliliters of peripheral blood from each patient. The sample was peripheral blood mononuclear cells (PBMCs), taken when the disease was refractory, from a patient treated with antithyroid drugs. This TCR came from a female donor with Graves disease.

CDR3 loop: CAISSPIGELFF. The CDR3 nucleotides are TGTGCCATTTCGTCTCCGATCGGGGAGCTGTTTTTT. V and J are TRBV10-3 and TRBJ2-2; D gene ambiguous. The CDR3 contains 12 residues. Germline V gene sequence: CDR1 ENHRY, CDR2 SYGVKD. With 9 bases removed from V and 7 bases from J, the gap between germline ends came to 12 bases.